This T cell receptor (beta chain) was documented in a study of blood T cell repertoires in COVID-19. The table came from immunoSEQ multiplex PCR; TCRdb's copy has only in-frame clones and leaves some out. The table includes some 74,000 clones, 75% to 85% detected once. Germline V gene data show CDR1 as LNHDA and CDR2 as SQIVND (reference sequence). V lost 10 bases and J lost 3, with 22 bases in between. CDR3 length equals 15 residues. Input material: peripheral blood. The chain is built from TRBV19 and TRBJ2-7; a possible D gene is TRBD1 (6 bases). This clonotype was obtained from an older man with acute or convalescent COVID-19. The CDR3 protein is CATSSGDTRDYEQYF. The CDR3 region has the DNA TGTGCCACCAGCTCCGGGGACACGAGGGACTACGAGCAGTACTTC.